This entry lists 17 T cell receptor beta chains sequenced from one sample in a study of blood T cell repertoires in COVID-19. Data came from immunoSEQ multiplex PCR; TCRdb stores just in-frame clones and leaves some out. The table includes 150,000 to 200,000 clones, roughly 80% detected once. Sequencing used peripheral blood. These receptors were obtained from a man between 65 and 85 years old with acute or convalescent COVID-19.

This sequence joins TRBV2 and TRBJ1-2; 7 bases are shared with TRBD1. This CDR3 has 15 amino acids. Trimming took 3 bases from V and 4 from J; bases not matched to a gene: 8. Germline CDR1 SNHLY, CDR2 FYNNEI. The CDR3 spells CASSDQGTVVYGYTF. The CDR3 DNA follows: TGTGCCAGCAGTGACCAAGGGACAGTTGTCTATGGCTACACCTTC.

This clone was found many times. The gene calls are TRBV24-1 and TRBJ2-2; 9 nucleotides line up with TRBD1. Trimming took 4 bases from V and 6 from J; bases not matched to a gene: 5. The CDR3 is made up of 15 amino acids. Per the germline V gene, CDR1 is KGHDR and CDR2 is SFDVKD. The CDR3 is CATSELQGAPGELFF. The CDR3 coding sequence is TGTGCCACCAGTGAACTACAGGGGGCTCCCGGGGAGCTGTTTTTT.

This chain joins TRBV7-8 and TRBJ1-2; 8 bases are a match to TRBD1. The V and J ends lost 4 bases and 8 bases, in that order; junction bases with no gene match: 9. The CDR3 covers 14 residues. Germline CDR1 reads SGHVS; CDR2 reads FQNEAQ. The CDR3 reads CASSSAGGAGGYTF. CDR3 sequence (DNA): TGTGCCAGCAGCTCCGCAGGGGGCGCGGGGGGCTACACCTTC.

CDR3 bases: TGTGCCAGCAGTTACTCTCCAGGGCAAATCACAGATACGCAGTATTTT. It specifies CASSYSPGQITDTQYF. The J gene is TRBJ2-3, the V gene TRBV6-5, with D perhaps matching TRBD1 (5 bases). The germline V gene has CDR1 MNHEY and CDR2 SVGAGI. V was clipped by 0 bases and J by 2 bases, with 12 bases between them. This CDR3 contains 16 residues.

The V and J genes are TRBV18 and TRBJ2-2; 9 nucleotides agree with TRBD2. With 1 base clipped from V and 0 bases from J, the junction kept 12 bases outside the gene matches. Germline V lookup: CDR1 KGHSH, CDR2 LQKENI. The CDR3 length is 20 residues. The CDR3 is CASSPLAGALHTSNTGELFF. The CDR3 nucleotides read TGTGCCAGCTCACCACTAGCGGGGGCCCTCCACACCTCGAACACCGGGGAGCTGTTTTTT. Full variable domain (missing parts from reference TRBV18 and TRBJ2-2): NAGVMQNPRHLVRRRGQEARLRCSPMKGHSHVYWYRQLPEEGLKFMVYLQKENIIDESGMPKERFSAEFPKEGPSILRIQQVVRGDSAAYFCASSPLAGALHTSNTGELFFGEGSRLTVL.

This rearrangement joins TRBV5-1 to TRBJ2-1; D possibly corresponds to TRBD1 (5 bases). The germline V gene has CDR1 SGHRS and CDR2 YFSETQ. Trimming took off 5 bases at V and 2 bases at J, with 11 bases between the two ends. CDR3 size: 14 residues. For the CDR3, the DNA is TGCGCCAGCAGTTCGGCAGGGACCTACAATGAGCAGTTCTTC. As protein: CASSSAGTYNEQFF.

The chain has TRBV2 and TRBJ2-3; no firm D call. Germline V CDR1 and CDR2: SNHLY, FYNNEI. Trimming pared 6 bases from V and 15 bases from J, leaving 19 bases between. The CDR3 is 12 amino acids. This chain's CDR3 is CASSSTPFQEYF. The CDR3, as DNA: TGTGCCAGCAGCTCCACACCCTTTCAGGAATATTTT.

CDR3 region: CASSPVSGLSNQPQHF. The CDR3 DNA reads as TGTGCCAGCTCACCAGTTTCAGGGCTTAGCAATCAGCCCCAGCATTTT. The V call is TRBV18, the J call TRBJ1-5; possible D gene TRBD1, 5 bases. The germline V gene has CDR1 KGHSH and CDR2 LQKENI. V was pared by 2 bases and J by 0 bases, with 11 bases between. This CDR3 spans 16 amino acids.

V gene TRBV5-1 combines with J gene TRBJ2-4; possible D gene TRBD1, 6 bases. Trimming stripped 1 base from V and 2 bases from J, with 16 bases between. CDR1 is SGHRS and CDR2 is YFSETQ in the germline V gene. This CDR3 is built from 17 residues. CDR3 in amino acids: CASSLSGGGPSKNIQYF. The CDR3 bases are TGCGCCAGCAGCTTGAGTGGTGGGGGCCCCTCCAAAAACATTCAGTACTTC.

This chain joins TRBV4-2 and TRBJ1-2; possibly TRBD1 for D (6 bases). The V gene's germline CDR1 is LGHNA and CDR2 YNFKEQ. This CDR3 comprises 16 residues. V was pared by 0 bases and J by 5 bases, with 16 bases between. CDR3 nucleotides: TGTGCCAGCAGCCAAGATCCGGGCAGGGGCGGGTATGGCTACACCTTC. The encoded protein is CASSQDPGRGGYGYTF.

This clone was seen only once. The rearrangement uses TRBV7-6 and TRBJ2-5; D perhaps matches TRBD2 (6 bases). Germline-derived CDR1 and CDR2 are SGHVS and FNYEAQ. The V end was cut by 3 bases, the J end by 10 bases, with 15 bases between. CDR3 length: 13 amino acids. In nucleotides, the CDR3 is TGTGCCAGCAGCTTGTACCAGGGCGGGGACCAGTACTTC. This translates into CASSLYQGGDQYF.

The chain couples TRBV13 to TRBJ2-7, with D unresolved. Germline CDR1 is PRHDT and CDR2 is FYEKMQ (reference sequence). This CDR3 has 11 amino acids. V was cut by 5 bases and J by 2 bases, with 4 bases left in between. CDR3 amino acids: CASSLTYEQYF. For the CDR3, the DNA is TGTGCCAGCAGCCTTACCTACGAGCAGTACTTC.

This clone came up once. The chain recombines TRBV6-5 with TRBJ2-5; 7 positions match TRBD1. With 8 bases clipped from V and 13 bases from J, the junction kept 10 bases outside the gene matches. Per germline, CDR1 MNHEY and CDR2 SVGAGI. CDR3 length equals 11 residues. The CDR3 sequence: CASQETGLAYF. In nucleotides, the CDR3 is TGTGCCAGCCAAGAGACAGGGCTTGCGTACTTC.

This chain uses TRBV11-3 with TRBJ1-1; D ambiguous. The germline V gene encodes CDR1 SGHNT and CDR2 YENEEA. The V gene lost 2 bases and the J gene lost 5 bases, with 6 bases spanning the gap. The CDR3 is 12 residues long. DNA for the CDR3: TGTGCCAGCAGCTTAACTCTTACTGAAGCTTTCTTT. Protein product: CASSLTLTEAFF.

The chain links TRBV5-4 to TRBJ1-2; 7 bases map to TRBD1. The germline gives CDR1 SGHNT, CDR2 YYREEE (reference sequence). V lost 2 bases, J lost 1 base, and 5 bases stayed unmatched. CDR3 length: 15 residues. The DNA of the CDR3 is TGTGCCAGCAGCTTACGGGACAGAGTTAACTATGGCTACACCTTC. Translated, it gives CASSLRDRVNYGYTF.

This chain joins TRBV28 and TRBJ1-5, with D unresolved. This CDR3 is built from 16 residues. Germline CDR1 MDHEN, CDR2 SYDVKM. The V end was cut by 5 bases, the J end by 4 bases, with 18 bases between. DNA for the CDR3: TGTGCCAGCAGTCCCCCTCTCCAGGCTCGAAATCAGCCCCAGCATTTT. The encoded protein is CASSPPLQARNQPQHF.

This chain links TRBV25-1 with TRBJ2-2; 8 positions agree with TRBD1. The CDR3 totals 15 residues. Trimming removed 5 bases from V and 4 bases from J; junction bases left unmatched: 6. Germline CDR1 MGHDK, CDR2 SYGVNS. CDR3 region: CASSPDRGLTGELFF. The CDR3 DNA reads as TGTGCCAGCAGTCCCGACAGGGGTCTCACCGGGGAGCTGTTTTTT.